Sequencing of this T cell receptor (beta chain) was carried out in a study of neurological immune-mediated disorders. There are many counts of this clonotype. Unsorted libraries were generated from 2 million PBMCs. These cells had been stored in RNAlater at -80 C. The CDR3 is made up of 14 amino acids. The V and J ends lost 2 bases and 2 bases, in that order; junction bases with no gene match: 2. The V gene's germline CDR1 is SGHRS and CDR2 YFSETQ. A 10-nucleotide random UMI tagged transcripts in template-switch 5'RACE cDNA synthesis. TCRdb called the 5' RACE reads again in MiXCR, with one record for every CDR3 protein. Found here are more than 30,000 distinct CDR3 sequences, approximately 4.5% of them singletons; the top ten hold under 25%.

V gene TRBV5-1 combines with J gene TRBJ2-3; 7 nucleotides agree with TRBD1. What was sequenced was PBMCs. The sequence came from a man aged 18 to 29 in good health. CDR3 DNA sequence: TGCGCCAGCAGCTTAGGGACAGTCACAGATACGCAGTATTTT. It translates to CASSLGTVTDTQYF. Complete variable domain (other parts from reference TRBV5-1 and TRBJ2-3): KAGVTQTPRYLIKTRGQQVTLSCSPISGHRSVSWYQQTPGQGLQFLFEYFSETQRNKGNFPGRFSGRQFSNSRSEMNVSTLELGDSALYLCASSLGTVTDTQYFGPGTRLTVL.